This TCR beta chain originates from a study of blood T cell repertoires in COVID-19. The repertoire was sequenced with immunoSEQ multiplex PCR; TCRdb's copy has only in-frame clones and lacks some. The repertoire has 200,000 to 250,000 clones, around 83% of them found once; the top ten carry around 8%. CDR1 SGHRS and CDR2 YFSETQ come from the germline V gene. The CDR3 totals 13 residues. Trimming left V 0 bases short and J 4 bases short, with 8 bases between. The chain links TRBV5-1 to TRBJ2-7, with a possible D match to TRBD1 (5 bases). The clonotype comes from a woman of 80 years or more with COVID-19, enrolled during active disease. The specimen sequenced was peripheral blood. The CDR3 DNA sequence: TGCGCCAGCAGCTTGGACAGGACGTACGAGCAGTACTTC. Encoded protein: CASSLDRTYEQYF.